This T cell receptor beta chain originates from a study of vaccination and CD4 T cells after COVID-19. With the Oncomine TCR Beta short-read assay, DNA from cultured CD4+ T cells was sequenced. TCRdb passed the PCR reads through MiXCR, listing each CDR3 protein once. Of 12,000 or so distinct CDR3 sequences in the sample, approximately 54% were seen once. With respect to this clonotype: What it binds is unknown. The junction differs from germline at one of its ends, possibly a read error.

From germline, CDR1 is SSHAT and CDR2 FNYEAQ (reference sequence). The CDR3 runs to 15 residues. As for treatment: roughly nine-day PBMC culture with coronavirus spike peptide pools or control peptides (ViraFEST assay). For ViraFEST, peptide pools expanded antigen-specific T cells, after which the TCRs were sequenced. The sequenced sample was cultured CD4+ T cells from blood, obtained after SARS-CoV-2 vaccination. This chain connects TRBV7-7 to TRBJ2-5; 9 bases align to TRBD1. The TCR was taken from a human donor with COVID-19. The CDR3 reads CASSLGDRVQETQYF. As DNA, the CDR3 is TGTGCTAGCAGCTTGGGGGACAGGGTTCAAGAGACCCAGTACTTC. Drawing the rest from reference TRBV7-7 and TRBJ2-5, the complete variable domain is GAGVSQSPRYKVTKRGQDVTLRCDPISSHATLYWYQQALGQGPEFLTYFNYEAQPDKSGLPSDRFSAERPEGSISTLTIQRTEQRDSAMYRCASSLGDRVQETQYFGPGTRLLVL.